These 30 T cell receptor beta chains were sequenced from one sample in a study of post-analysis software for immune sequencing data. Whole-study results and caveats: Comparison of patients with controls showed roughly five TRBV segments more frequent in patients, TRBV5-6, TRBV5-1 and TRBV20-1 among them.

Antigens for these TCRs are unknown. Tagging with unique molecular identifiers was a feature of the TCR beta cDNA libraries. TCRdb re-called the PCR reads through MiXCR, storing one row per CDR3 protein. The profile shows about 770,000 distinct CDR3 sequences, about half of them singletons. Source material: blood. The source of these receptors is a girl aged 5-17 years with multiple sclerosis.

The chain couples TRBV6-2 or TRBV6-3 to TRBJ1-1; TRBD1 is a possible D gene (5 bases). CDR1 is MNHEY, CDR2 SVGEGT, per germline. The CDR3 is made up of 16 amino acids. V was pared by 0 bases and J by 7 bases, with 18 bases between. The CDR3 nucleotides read TGTGCCAGCAGTTACTCGGCCCGATCGGGGCTTCGTGAAGCTTTCTTT. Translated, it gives CASSYSARSGLREAFF.

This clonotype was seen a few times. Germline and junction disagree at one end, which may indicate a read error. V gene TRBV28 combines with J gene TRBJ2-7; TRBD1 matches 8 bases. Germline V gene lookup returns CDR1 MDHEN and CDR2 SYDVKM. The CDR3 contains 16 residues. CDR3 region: CVSSTLRQGPSYEQYF. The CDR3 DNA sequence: TGTGTCAGCAGTACCCTCAGACAGGGGCCATCCTACGAGCAGTACTTC.

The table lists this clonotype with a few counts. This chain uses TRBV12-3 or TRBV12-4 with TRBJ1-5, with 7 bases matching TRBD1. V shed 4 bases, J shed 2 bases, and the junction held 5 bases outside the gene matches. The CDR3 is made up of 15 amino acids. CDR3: CASSSLGGGNQPQHF. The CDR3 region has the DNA TGTGCCAGCAGTTCCTTAGGGGGCGGCAATCAGCCCCAGCATTTT.

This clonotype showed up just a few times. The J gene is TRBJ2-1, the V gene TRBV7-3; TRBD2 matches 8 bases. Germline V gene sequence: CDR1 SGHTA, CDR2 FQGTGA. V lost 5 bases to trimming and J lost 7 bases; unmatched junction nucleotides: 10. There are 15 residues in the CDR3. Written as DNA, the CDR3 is TGTGCCAGCAGCCCAACCGGGAGGGCCAAAAATGAGCAGTTCTTC. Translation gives CASSPTGRAKNEQFF.

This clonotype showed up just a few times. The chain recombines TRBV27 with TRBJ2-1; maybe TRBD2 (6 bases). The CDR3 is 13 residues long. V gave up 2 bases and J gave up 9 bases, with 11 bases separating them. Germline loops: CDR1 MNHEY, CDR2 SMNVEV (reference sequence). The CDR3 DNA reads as TGTGCCAGCAGTTTAGGGCCCGGGGGTGAGCAGTTCTTC. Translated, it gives CASSLGPGGEQFF.

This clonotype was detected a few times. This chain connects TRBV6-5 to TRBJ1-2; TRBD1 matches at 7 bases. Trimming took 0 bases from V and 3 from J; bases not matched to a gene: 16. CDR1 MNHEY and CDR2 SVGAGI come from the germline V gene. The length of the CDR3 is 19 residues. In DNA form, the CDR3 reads TGTGCCAGCAGTTACTCGAGGGGGCAGGGCATCGATTGGGACTATGGCTACACCTTC. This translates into CASSYSRGQGIDWDYGYTF.

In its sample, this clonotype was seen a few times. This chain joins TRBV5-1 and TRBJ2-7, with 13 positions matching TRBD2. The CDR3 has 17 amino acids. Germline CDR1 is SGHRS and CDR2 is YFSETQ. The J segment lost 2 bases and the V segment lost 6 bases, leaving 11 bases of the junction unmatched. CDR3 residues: CASNRTSGSVGTYEQYF. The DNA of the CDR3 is TGCGCCAGCAACCGGACTAGCGGGAGTGTTGGGACCTACGAGCAGTACTTC.

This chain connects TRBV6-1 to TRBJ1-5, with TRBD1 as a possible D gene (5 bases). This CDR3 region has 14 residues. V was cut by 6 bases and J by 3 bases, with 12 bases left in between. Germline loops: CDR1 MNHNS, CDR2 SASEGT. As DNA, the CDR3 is TGTGCCAGCAGCGTCCAGGGCCACAATCAGCCCCAGCATTTT. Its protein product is CASSVQGHNQPQHF.

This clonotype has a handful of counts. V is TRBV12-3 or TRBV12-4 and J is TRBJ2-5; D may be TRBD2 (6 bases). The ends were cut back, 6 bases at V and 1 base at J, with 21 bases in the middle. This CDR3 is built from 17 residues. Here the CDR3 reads CASSPPTSTGLQETQYF. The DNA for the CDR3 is TGTGCCAGCAGCCCACCAACCTCCACGGGACTCCAAGAGACCCAGTACTTC.

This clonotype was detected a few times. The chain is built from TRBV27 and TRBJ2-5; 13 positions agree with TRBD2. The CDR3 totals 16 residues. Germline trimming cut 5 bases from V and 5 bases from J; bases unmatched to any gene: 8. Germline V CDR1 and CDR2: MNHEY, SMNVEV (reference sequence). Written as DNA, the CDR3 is TGTGCCAGCAGTGCCGGACTAGCGGGAGCGGGCGAGACCCAGTACTTC. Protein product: CASSAGLAGAGETQYF.

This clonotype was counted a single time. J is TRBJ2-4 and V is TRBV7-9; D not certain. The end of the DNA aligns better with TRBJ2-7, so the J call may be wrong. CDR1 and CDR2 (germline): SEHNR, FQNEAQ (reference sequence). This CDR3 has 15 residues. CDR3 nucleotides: TGTGCCAGCAGCTTAGGGACCGAGTACTCCTACGAGCAGTACTTC. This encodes CASSLGTEYSYEQYF.

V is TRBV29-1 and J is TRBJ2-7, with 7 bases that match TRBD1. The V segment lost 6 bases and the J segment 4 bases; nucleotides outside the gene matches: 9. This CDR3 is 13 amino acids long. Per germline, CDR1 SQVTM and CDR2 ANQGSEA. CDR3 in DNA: TGCAGCGTCCCCGGGACAGTCCCGTACGAGCAGTACTTC. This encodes CSVPGTVPYEQYF.

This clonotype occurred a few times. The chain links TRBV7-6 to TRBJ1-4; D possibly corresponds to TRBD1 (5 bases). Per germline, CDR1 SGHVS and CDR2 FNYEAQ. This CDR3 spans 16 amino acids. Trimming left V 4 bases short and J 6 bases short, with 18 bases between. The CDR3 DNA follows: TGTGCCAGCAGCTACCCTCCGACCTCGGGGGATGAAAAACTGTTTTTT. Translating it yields CASSYPPTSGDEKLFF.

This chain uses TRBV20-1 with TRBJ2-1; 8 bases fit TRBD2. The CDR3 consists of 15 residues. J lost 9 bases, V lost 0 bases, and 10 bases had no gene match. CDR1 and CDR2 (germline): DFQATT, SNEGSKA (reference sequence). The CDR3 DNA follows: TGCAGTGCTAGAGATCTGGCGGGGGGTGGTGGTGAGCAGTTCTTC. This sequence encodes CSARDLAGGGGEQFF.

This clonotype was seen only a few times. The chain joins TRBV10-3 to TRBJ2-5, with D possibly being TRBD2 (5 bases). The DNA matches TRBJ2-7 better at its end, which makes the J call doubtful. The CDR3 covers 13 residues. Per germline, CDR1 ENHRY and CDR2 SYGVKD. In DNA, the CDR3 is TGTGCCATCAGTGAATTGGGTCGGGGCGAGCAGTACTTC. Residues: CAISELGRGEQYF.

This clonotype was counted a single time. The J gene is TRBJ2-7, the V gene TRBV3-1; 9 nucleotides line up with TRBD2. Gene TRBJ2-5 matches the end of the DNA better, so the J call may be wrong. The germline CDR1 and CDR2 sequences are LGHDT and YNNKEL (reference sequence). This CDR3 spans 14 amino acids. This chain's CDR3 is CASSNSGSVETQYF. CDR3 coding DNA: TGTGCCAGCAGCAATAGCGGGAGTGTGGAGACCCAGTACTTC.

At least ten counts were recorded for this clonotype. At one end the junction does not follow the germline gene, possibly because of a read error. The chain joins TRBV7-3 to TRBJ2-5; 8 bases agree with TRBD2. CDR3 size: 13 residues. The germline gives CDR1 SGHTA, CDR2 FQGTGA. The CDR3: CASSPGLGETQYF. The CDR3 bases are TGCGCCAGCAGCCCGGGACTAGGAGAGACCCAGTACTTC.

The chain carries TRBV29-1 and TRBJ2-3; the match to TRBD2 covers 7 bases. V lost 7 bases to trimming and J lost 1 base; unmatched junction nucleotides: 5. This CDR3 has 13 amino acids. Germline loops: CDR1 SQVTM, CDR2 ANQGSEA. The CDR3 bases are TGCAGCGCCTTGGGGGGGGGCACAGATACGCAGTATTTT. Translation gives CSALGGGTDTQYF.

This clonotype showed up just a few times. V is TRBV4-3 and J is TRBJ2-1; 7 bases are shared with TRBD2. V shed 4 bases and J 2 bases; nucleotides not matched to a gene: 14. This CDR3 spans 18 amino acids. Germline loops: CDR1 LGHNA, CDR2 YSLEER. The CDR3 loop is CASSLWWGGNFAYNEQFF. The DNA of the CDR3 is TGCGCCAGCAGCCTATGGTGGGGGGGGAACTTTGCCTACAATGAGCAGTTCTTC.

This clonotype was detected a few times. The chain's CDR3 is CASSLSRRNEAFF. The CDR3 bases are TGTGCCAGCAGTTTATCGAGAAGGAATGAAGCTTTCTTT. The V call is TRBV27, the J call TRBJ1-1; D is unclear. V was trimmed by 0 bases and J by 7 bases, leaving 9 bases between them. The germline CDR1 and CDR2 sequences are MNHEY and SMNVEV (reference sequence). The CDR3 has 13 amino acids.

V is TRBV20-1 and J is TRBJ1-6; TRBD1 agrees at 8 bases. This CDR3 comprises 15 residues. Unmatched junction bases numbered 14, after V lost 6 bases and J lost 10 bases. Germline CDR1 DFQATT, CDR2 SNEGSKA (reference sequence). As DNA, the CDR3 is TGCAGTGCACCCTCGGGACAGGCCAAAGAATCACCCCTCCACTTT. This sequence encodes CSAPSGQAKESPLHF.

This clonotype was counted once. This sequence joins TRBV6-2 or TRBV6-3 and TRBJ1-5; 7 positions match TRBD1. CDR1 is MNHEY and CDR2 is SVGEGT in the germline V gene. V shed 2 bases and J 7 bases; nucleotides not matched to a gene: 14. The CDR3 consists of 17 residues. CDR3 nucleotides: TGTGCCAGCAGTTACAGAGGACAGGAACTTTCTCGGCAGCCCCAGCATTTT. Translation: CASSYRGQELSRQPQHF.

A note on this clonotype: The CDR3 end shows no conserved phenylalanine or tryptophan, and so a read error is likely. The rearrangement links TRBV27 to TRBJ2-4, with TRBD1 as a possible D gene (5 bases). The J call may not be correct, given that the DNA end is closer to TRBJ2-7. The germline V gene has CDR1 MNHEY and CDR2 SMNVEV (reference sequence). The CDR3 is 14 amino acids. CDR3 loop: CASSSRVSSYEQYC. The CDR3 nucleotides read TGTGCCAGCAGCTCCAGGGTAAGCTCCTACGAGCAGTACTGC.

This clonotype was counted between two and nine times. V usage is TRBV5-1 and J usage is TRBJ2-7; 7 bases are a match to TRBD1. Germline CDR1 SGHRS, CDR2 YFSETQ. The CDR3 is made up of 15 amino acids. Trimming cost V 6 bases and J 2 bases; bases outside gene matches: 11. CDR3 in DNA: TGCGCCAGCAAACTGACGGGCACAGGGGCCTACGAGCAGTACTTC. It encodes CASKLTGTGAYEQYF.

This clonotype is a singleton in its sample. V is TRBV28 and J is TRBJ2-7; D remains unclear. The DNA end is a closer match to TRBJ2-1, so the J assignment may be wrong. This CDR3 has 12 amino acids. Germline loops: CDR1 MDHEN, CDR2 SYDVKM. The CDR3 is CASREGPDEQFF. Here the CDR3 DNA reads TGTGCCAGCAGGGAAGGACCTGATGAGCAGTTCTTC.

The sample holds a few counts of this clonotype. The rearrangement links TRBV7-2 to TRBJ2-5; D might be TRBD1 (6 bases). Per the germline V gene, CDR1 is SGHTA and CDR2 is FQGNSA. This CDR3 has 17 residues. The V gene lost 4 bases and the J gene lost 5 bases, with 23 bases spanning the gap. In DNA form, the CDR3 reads TGTGCCAGCAGCTATACCTTGACAGGATCTAAGGGGGAGACCCAGTACTTC. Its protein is CASSYTLTGSKGETQYF.

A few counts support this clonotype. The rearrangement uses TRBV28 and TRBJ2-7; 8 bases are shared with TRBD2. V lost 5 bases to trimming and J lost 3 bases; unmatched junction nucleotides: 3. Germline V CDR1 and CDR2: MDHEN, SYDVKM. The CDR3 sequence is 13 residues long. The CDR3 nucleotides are TGTGCCAGCAGTGGCGGGGGGAGCTACGAGCAGTACTTC. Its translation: CASSGGGSYEQYF.

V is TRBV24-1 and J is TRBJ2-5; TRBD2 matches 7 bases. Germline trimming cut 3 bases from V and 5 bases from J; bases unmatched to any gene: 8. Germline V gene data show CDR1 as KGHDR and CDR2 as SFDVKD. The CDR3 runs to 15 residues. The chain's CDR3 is CATSDPGRTGETQYF. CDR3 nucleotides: TGTGCCACCAGTGATCCCGGGAGGACTGGGGAGACCCAGTACTTC.

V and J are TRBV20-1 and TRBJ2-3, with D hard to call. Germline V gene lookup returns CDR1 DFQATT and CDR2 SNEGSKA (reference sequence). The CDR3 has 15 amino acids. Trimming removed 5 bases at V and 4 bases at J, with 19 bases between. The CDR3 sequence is CSAPSPRAGADTQYF. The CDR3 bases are TGCAGTGCTCCGTCCCCTCGGGCCGGAGCAGATACGCAGTATTTT.

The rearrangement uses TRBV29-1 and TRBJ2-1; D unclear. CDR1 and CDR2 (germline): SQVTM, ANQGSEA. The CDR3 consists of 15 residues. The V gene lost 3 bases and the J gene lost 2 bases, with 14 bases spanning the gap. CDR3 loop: CSVDGLVDAYNEQFF. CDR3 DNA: TGCAGCGTTGATGGGCTAGTGGATGCCTACAATGAGCAGTTCTTC.